These 27 T cell receptor beta chains were sequenced from one sample in a study of blood T cell repertoires in COVID-19. TCRdb's copy holds only in-frame clones and misses some; the assay was immunoSEQ multiplex PCR. The table shows 150,000 to 200,000 clones, with roughly three quarters occurring only once. Input material: peripheral blood. All receptors derive from a man aged 55 to 70 with active or convalescent COVID-19.

The CDR3 is CASSLTSGSWNTGELFF. The CDR3 coding sequence is TGTGCCAGCAGCTTGACTAGCGGGAGTTGGAACACCGGGGAGCTGTTTTTT. The chain recombines TRBV7-3 with TRBJ2-2, with 12 bases matching TRBD2. After removal of 3 bases from V and 1 base from J, the junction contained 3 bases not matched to a gene. The CDR3 consists of 17 residues. Per the germline V gene, CDR1 is SGHTA and CDR2 is FQGTGA.

This clone was observed once. The chain employs TRBV2 and TRBJ2-1; 10 bases are a match to TRBD2. V dropped 0 bases and J dropped 5; count of bases not matched to a gene: 10. This CDR3 spans 18 amino acids. CDR1 is SNHLY and CDR2 is FYNNEI in the germline V gene. CDR3 sequence: CASSEASLTSGADNEQFF. In DNA, the CDR3 is TGTGCCAGCAGTGAAGCGAGCCTCACTAGCGGGGCTGACAATGAGCAGTTCTTC.

This sequence joins TRBV7-9 and TRBJ1-6; TRBD1 matches at 11 bases. Germline V gene lookup returns CDR1 SEHNR and CDR2 FQNEAQ (reference sequence). The V segment lost 5 bases and the J segment 10 bases; nucleotides outside the gene matches: 10. The CDR3 is 16 residues long. CDR3 DNA sequence: TGTGCCAGCAGCCGGACAGGGGGCTCCACGGGATCACCCCTCCACTTT. Translated, it gives CASSRTGGSTGSPLHF.

The chain links TRBV5-4 to TRBJ1-4, with 7 positions matching TRBD1. From germline, CDR1 is SGHNT and CDR2 YYREEE (reference sequence). The CDR3 runs 16 residues. Unmatched junction bases numbered 7, after V lost 0 bases and J lost 5 bases. The CDR3: CASSLARAGGNEKLFF. The CDR3 coding sequence is TGTGCCAGCAGCTTGGCAAGGGCAGGGGGGAATGAAAAACTGTTTTTT.

The J gene is TRBJ2-5, the V gene TRBV19, with TRBD2 as a possible D gene (5 bases). The CDR3 has 12 residues. V lost 4 bases to trimming and J lost 2 bases, with 5 bases between them. Germline CDR1 and CDR2: LNHDA and SQIVND (reference sequence). The CDR3 loop is CASSRGQETQYF. DNA for the CDR3: TGTGCCAGTAGTAGAGGGCAAGAGACCCAGTACTTC.

The rearrangement joins TRBV18 to TRBJ2-5, with 8 bases lining up with TRBD2. CDR1 is KGHSH, CDR2 LQKENI, per germline. After removal of 2 bases from V and 1 base from J, the junction contained 0 bases not matched to a gene. This CDR3 spans 14 amino acids. The chain's CDR3 is CASSPTSGQETQYF. Written as DNA, the CDR3 is TGTGCCAGCTCACCAACTAGCGGCCAAGAGACCCAGTACTTC.

This chain joins TRBV18 and TRBJ2-3; TRBD2 aligns across 14 bases. Germline CDR1 and CDR2: KGHSH and LQKENI. With 1 base clipped from V and 6 bases from J, the junction kept 3 bases outside the gene matches. The CDR3 spans 16 residues. The CDR3 sequence is CASSPRGLAGVDTQYF. CDR3 in DNA: TGTGCCAGCTCACCACGGGGACTAGCGGGAGTGGATACGCAGTATTTT.

The chain carries TRBV28 and TRBJ1-5, with D uncertain. Germline V gene data show CDR1 as MDHEN and CDR2 as SYDVKM. The CDR3 runs 15 residues. Trimming shortened V by 6 bases and J by 5 bases, and 17 bases separated the two germline ends. CDR3 amino acids: CASSSNRGSDQPQHF. The DNA for the CDR3 is TGTGCCAGCAGCTCTAACCGGGGTTCCGATCAGCCCCAGCATTTT.

This chain joins TRBV7-8 and TRBJ2-3; the D gene is possibly TRBD2 (6 bases). Trimming pared 1 base from V and 4 bases from J, leaving 18 bases between. CDR1 and CDR2 (germline): SGHVS, FQNEAQ. The CDR3 loop spans 17 amino acids. Written as DNA, the CDR3 is TGTGCCAGCAGCTTAGACCGGACCCAACCGGGGGCAGATACGCAGTATTTT. This translates into CASSLDRTQPGADTQYF.

CDR3 protein: CASSLRSQGTNEQFF. The DNA for the CDR3 is TGTGCCAGCAGCTTAAGGAGTCAGGGAACCAATGAGCAGTTCTTC. The V and J genes are TRBV11-2 and TRBJ2-1; D is perhaps TRBD1 (5 bases). CDR3 length: 15 residues. Germline loops: CDR1 SGHAT, CDR2 FQNNGV. V was pared by 2 bases and J by 6 bases, with 14 bases between.

V gene TRBV28 combines with J gene TRBJ1-2; perhaps TRBD1 as D (5 bases). Per the germline V gene, CDR1 is MDHEN and CDR2 is SYDVKM. The V gene lost 5 bases and the J gene lost 4 bases, with 17 bases spanning the gap. The CDR3 runs 15 residues. CDR3 region: CASSPSGVITYGYTF. CDR3 bases: TGTGCCAGCAGTCCCTCGGGGGTAATAACCTATGGCTACACCTTC.

The chain couples TRBV3-1 (or the pseudogene TRBV3-2) to TRBJ2-1, with TRBD2 identical over 7 bases. Trimming cost V 4 bases and J 2 bases; bases outside gene matches: 8. CDR1 is LGHDT and CDR2 is YNNKEL in the germline V gene (reference sequence). The CDR3 covers 16 residues. CDR3 loop: CASSLRGRVAYNEQFF. As DNA, the CDR3 is TGTGCCAGCAGCCTCCGTGGGAGGGTGGCCTACAATGAGCAGTTCTTC.

The chain is built from TRBV5-4 and TRBJ1-2; possibly TRBD1 for D (6 bases). Germline V gene data show CDR1 as SGHNT and CDR2 as YYREEE (reference sequence). Trimming stripped 3 bases from V and 3 bases from J, with 15 bases between. The CDR3 consists of 15 residues. CDR3 amino acids: CASSSDPTGYYGYTF. The CDR3 bases are TGTGCCAGCAGCTCGGATCCTACAGGGTACTATGGCTACACCTTC.

The chain uses TRBV6-5 and TRBJ2-1; possibly TRBD2 for D (5 bases). The CDR3 contains 11 residues. Trimming removed 6 bases at V and 6 bases at J, with 6 bases between. Per the germline V gene, CDR1 is MNHEY and CDR2 is SVGAGI. In DNA form, the CDR3 reads TGTGCCAGCAGAGGACTCAATGAGCAGTTCTTC. Encoded protein: CASRGLNEQFF.

A few counts support this clone. The chain joins TRBV23-1 to TRBJ1-2; TRBD1 aligns across 9 bases. TRBV23-1 is an ORF; its function is uncertain. The CDR3 is 15 residues long. V shed 3 bases and J 4 bases; nucleotides not matched to a gene: 6. The CDR3 DNA reads TGCGCCAGCAGTCAGATACAGGGGGCTGGCTATGGCTACACCTTC. Its protein is CASSQIQGAGYGYTF.

This chain links TRBV19 with TRBJ2-3, with TRBD2 identical over 7 bases. Germline V CDR1 and CDR2: LNHDA, SQIVND (reference sequence). The CDR3 is made up of 13 amino acids. With V trimmed by 5 bases and J by 7 bases, 6 bases remained unmatched. The CDR3 DNA is TGTGCCAGTAGTTCAGCGGGACGAAATACGCAGTATTTT. Its translation is CASSSAGRNTQYF. Full variable domain (missing parts from reference TRBV19 and TRBJ2-3): DGGITQSPKYLFRKEGQNVTLSCEQNLNHDAMYWYRQDPGQGLRLIYYSQIVNDFQKGDIAEGYSVSREKKESFPLTVTSAQKNPTAFYLCASSSAGRNTQYFGPGTRLTVL.

The chain uses TRBV25-1 and TRBJ2-7, with D maybe TRBD1 (5 bases). Germline CDR1 MGHDK, CDR2 SYGVNS. The V end was cut by 0 bases, the J end by 7 bases, with 19 bases between. This CDR3 spans 16 amino acids. The CDR3 reads CASSEYMSGPLGEQYF. CDR3 bases: TGTGCCAGCAGTGAATATATGTCAGGGCCGTTAGGGGAGCAGTACTTC.

The J gene is TRBJ2-2, the V gene TRBV5-1; possible D gene TRBD2, 6 bases. This CDR3 comprises 14 residues. CDR1 is SGHRS, CDR2 YFSETQ, per germline. Trimming left V 4 bases short and J 1 base short, with 8 bases between. The CDR3 DNA follows: TGCGCCAGCAGCCGGGACTTGAACACCGGGGAGCTGTTTTTT. This sequence encodes CASSRDLNTGELFF.

The chain carries TRBV6-6 and TRBJ2-1; 7 bases line up with TRBD2. With 5 bases clipped from V and 5 bases from J, the junction kept 15 bases outside the gene matches. The CDR3 runs to 17 residues. CDR1 is MNHNY and CDR2 is SVGAGI in the germline V gene (reference sequence). Written as DNA, the CDR3 is TGTGCCAGCAGTCCCCATATGGGAAGCGGGGACGACAATGAGCAGTTCTTC. It specifies CASSPHMGSGDDNEQFF.

In the case of this clone: Other DNA variants within this sample encode the same CDR3. The rearrangement links TRBV5-4 to TRBJ2-7, with TRBD1 matching over 8 bases. The CDR3 loop spans 13 amino acids. V lost 0 bases to trimming and J lost 7 bases; unmatched junction nucleotides: 3. CDR1 is SGHNT and CDR2 is YYREEE in the germline V gene (reference sequence). As DNA, the CDR3 is TGTGCCAGCAGCTTGGACAGGGGGAGAGAGCAGTACTTC. Its protein is CASSLDRGREQYF.

V is TRBV28 and J is TRBJ2-1; tentative D call: TRBD1 (6 bases). Trimming took 5 bases from V and 5 from J, leaving 16 bases between them. Germline loops: CDR1 MDHEN, CDR2 SYDVKM. The CDR3 is made up of 15 amino acids. The CDR3 loop reads CASSPDSVKHNEQFF. CDR3 sequence (DNA): TGTGCCAGCAGTCCGGACAGTGTCAAGCACAATGAGCAGTTCTTC.

The chain carries TRBV28 and TRBJ1-2; unclear D gene. Germline V gene sequence: CDR1 MDHEN, CDR2 SYDVKM. This CDR3 comprises 11 residues. Trimming cost V 6 bases and J 7 bases, with 9 bases left between them. The CDR3 coding sequence is TGTGCCAGCAGCCCCACGGGTGGCTACACCTTC. Translation gives CASSPTGGYTF.

The chain links TRBV5-6 to TRBJ2-1, with 9 bases fitting TRBD2. CDR1 is SGHDT, CDR2 YYEEEE, per germline. The CDR3 runs 15 residues. The trim removed 4 bases at V and 6 bases at J, leaving 8 bases unmatched. The CDR3: CASSLTSGPFNEQFF. The CDR3 bases are TGTGCCAGCAGCCTTACTAGCGGGCCTTTCAATGAGCAGTTCTTC.

The V gene is TRBV6-2 or TRBV6-3, the J gene TRBJ2-1, with 8 bases identical to TRBD2. CDR1 is MNHEY, CDR2 SVGEGT, per germline. The CDR3 totals 19 residues. The J segment lost 1 base and the V segment lost 0 bases, leaving 11 bases of the junction unmatched. The CDR3 DNA reads TGTGCCAGCAGTTACTCAGTACTAGCGGAGGGAGGTTCCTACAATGAGCAGTTCTTC. It yields the protein CASSYSVLAEGGSYNEQFF.

The chain recombines TRBV2 with TRBJ2-5, with D tentatively TRBD2 (5 bases). There are 15 residues in the CDR3. V lost 6 bases, J lost 4 bases, and 18 bases lay in between. Germline V gene data show CDR1 as SNHLY and CDR2 as FYNNEI. CDR3 DNA: TGTGCCAGCAGATGGGGTAGCGTGCGCCTAGAGACCCAGTACTTC. Translated: CASRWGSVRLETQYF. Looking up the rest from reference TRBV2 and TRBJ2-5 gives the full variable domain: EPEVTQTPSHQVTQMGQEVILRCVPISNHLYFYWYRQILGQKVEFLVSFYNNEISEKSEIFDDQFSVERPDGSNFTLKIRSTKLEDSAMYFCASRWGSVRLETQYFGPGTRLLVL.

The chain uses TRBV9 and TRBJ2-2, with D possibly matching TRBD1 (6 bases). CDR3 length: 14 residues. In germline, CDR1 is SGDLS, CDR2 YYNGEE. Trimming left V 2 bases short and J 3 bases short, with 8 bases between. The CDR3 reads CASSVGQYTGELFF. The CDR3 DNA follows: TGTGCCAGCAGCGTCGGACAGTACACCGGGGAGCTGTTTTTT.

This CDR3 reads CASSAPGQAERPQYF. The CDR3 nucleotides read TGTGCCAGCAGCGCTCCGGGACAGGCCGAGAGGCCCCAGTACTTC. The chain couples TRBV11-2 to TRBJ2-5; 8 nucleotides agree with TRBD1. Germline V gene lookup returns CDR1 SGHAT and CDR2 FQNNGV. The CDR3 runs to 15 residues. V gave up 5 bases and J gave up 9 bases; unmatched junction bases: 14.